What follows are 12 T cell receptor beta chains derived from one specimen sequenced in a study of control samples from healthy donors and cancer patients. TCRdb keeps only in-frame clones here, not all; method: immunoSEQ multiplex PCR. In the table there are over 110,000 clones, approximately 86% of which are singletons. The sample taken for sequencing was blood. These receptors were obtained from a woman aged 25 to 39 in good health.

The CDR3 DNA follows: TGTGCCAGCAGTTACTCCGGGCTAAACACCGGGGAGCTGTTTTTT. Encoded protein: CASSYSGLNTGELFF. This chain links TRBV6-6 with TRBJ2-2; D is uncertain. Germline assignment: CDR1 MNHNY and CDR2 SVGAGI (reference sequence). The CDR3 totals 15 residues. The ends were cut back, 0 bases at V and 2 bases at J, with 7 bases in the middle.

In its sample, this clone was seen once. The rearrangement links TRBV4-1 to TRBJ2-7; D possibly corresponds to TRBD2 (6 bases). CDR3 length equals 14 residues. Germline CDR1 is MGHRA and CDR2 is YSYEKL. V lost 4 bases, J lost 2 bases, and 12 bases lay in between. CDR3 DNA sequence: TGCGCCAGCAGCCCCCCGGGAGTCCCCTACGAGCAGTACTTC. This translates into CASSPPGVPYEQYF.

This clone has just a few counts. The chain joins TRBV5-1 to TRBJ2-1; D call uncertain. Germline-derived CDR1 and CDR2 are SGHRS and YFSETQ. There are 16 residues in the CDR3. V shed 0 bases and J shed 6 bases, with 16 bases lying between them. The CDR3 DNA sequence: TGCGCCAGCAGCTTGGAAGTGACCCGCGGAAGCAATGAGCAGTTCTTC. Translation: CASSLEVTRGSNEQFF.

Worth noting for this clone: The sample carries other DNA sequences with the same CDR3. This CDR3 is CASSLAGTSTDTQYF. The CDR3 region has the DNA TGTGCCAGCAGCCTCGCCGGGACTAGCACAGATACGCAGTATTTT. This rearrangement joins TRBV7-2 to TRBJ2-3, with D tentatively TRBD2 (6 bases). Germline V lookup: CDR1 SGHTA, CDR2 FQGNSA. V lost 5 bases, J lost 0 bases, and 12 bases lay in between. The CDR3 consists of 15 residues.

The chain recombines TRBV6-5 with TRBJ2-5, with D maybe TRBD2 (5 bases). Germline CDR1 MNHEY, CDR2 SVGAGI. The length of the CDR3 is 14 residues. Trimming took 2 bases from V and 1 from J, leaving 8 bases between them. The CDR3 nucleotides read TGTGCCAGCAGTTACCGGACTCGCCAAGAGACCCAGTACTTC. Residues: CASSYRTRQETQYF.

The chain uses TRBV29-1 and TRBJ2-1; TRBD1 or TRBD2 may be the D gene (5 bases each). Germline CDR1 and CDR2: SQVTM and ANQGSEA. The V end was cut by 6 bases, the J end by 6 bases, with 27 bases between. This CDR3 is built from 17 residues. The DNA for the CDR3 is TGCAGCGTCGAGGGGCTATCCTTGAGTAAGATCACCAATGAGCAGTTCTTC. This gives the protein CSVEGLSLSKITNEQFF.

This chain connects TRBV11-3 to TRBJ2-3; TRBD2 might be the D (5 bases). The V and J ends lost 4 bases and 4 bases respectively, with 12 bases between them. The germline V gene encodes CDR1 SGHNT and CDR2 YENEEA. This CDR3 spans 14 amino acids. The DNA for the CDR3 is TGTGCCAGCAGCTCGCGGCGGGTAGCAGATACGCAGTATTTT. Its translation is CASSSRRVADTQYF.

The rearrangement uses TRBV27 and TRBJ2-7; 14 nucleotides match TRBD2. The CDR3 has 15 amino acids. V lost 6 bases, J lost 9 bases, and 10 bases stayed unmatched. Looked up from germline, CDR1 is MNHEY and CDR2 is SMNVEV (reference sequence). The CDR3 DNA reads as TGTGCCAGCAGCACCCTCGGGACTAGCGGGAGAGGGCAGTACTTC. Encoded protein: CASSTLGTSGRGQYF.

There are a few counts of this clone. The rearrangement joins TRBV4-2 to TRBJ1-2; 10 nucleotides line up with TRBD1. Germline-derived CDR1 and CDR2 are LGHNA and YNFKEQ. This CDR3 comprises 17 residues. The V and J ends lost 4 bases and 8 bases, in that order; junction bases with no gene match: 16. In nucleotides, the CDR3 is TGTGCCAGCAGCCGTAGAGGACAGGGGGAATTGAGTGAGGGCTACACCTTC. Translation gives CASSRRGQGELSEGYTF.

This rearrangement joins TRBV6-5 to TRBJ1-6, with 7 bases fitting TRBD1. The CDR3 extends over 15 amino acids. Germline V lookup: CDR1 MNHEY, CDR2 SVGAGI. V dropped 6 bases and J dropped 5; count of bases not matched to a gene: 7. The CDR3 DNA reads TGTGCCAGCAGGATTGACAGGGTAGATAATTCACCCCTCCACTTT. It codes for CASRIDRVDNSPLHF.

The CDR3 here is CASSLAVASNYGYTF. The CDR3 DNA reads TGTGCCAGCAGCTTGGCGGTAGCCAGTAACTATGGCTACACCTTC. The chain links TRBV5-5 to TRBJ1-2; the D is unclear. With 0 bases removed from V and 1 base from J, the gap between germline ends came to 10 bases. The CDR3 loop spans 15 amino acids. In germline, CDR1 is SGHKS, CDR2 YYEKEE (reference sequence).

The chain links TRBV10-3 to TRBJ2-1; tentatively, D is TRBD2 (7 bases). Trimming pared 5 bases from V and 5 bases from J, leaving 10 bases between. CDR1 is ENHRY and CDR2 is SYGVKD in the germline V gene. The CDR3 is 13 amino acids. The CDR3 loop is CAISRGGDNEQFF. The DNA for the CDR3 is TGTGCCATCAGTAGGGGGGGGGACAATGAGCAGTTCTTC.